A few counts support the clone carrying this TCR beta chain. Its antigen is not identified. This CDR3 has 17 residues. Germline V lookup: CDR1 SGHTA, CDR2 FQGNSA. Germline trimming cut 1 base from V and 1 base from J; bases unmatched to any gene: 6. The record originates from a study of identical twins. Whole-study results and caveats: Out-of-frame beta chain sequences displayed weaker excess sharing between twins.

TCRdb passed the 5' RACE reads through MiXCR, listing each CDR3 protein once. Here the sample spans some 660,000 distinct CDR3 sequences, roughly 8% being singletons. These same records also appear under a second study, on yellow fever vaccine responses in identical twins.

The receptor was isolated from a woman under 30 in good health. Sequenced material: PBMCs. The chain uses TRBV7-2 and TRBJ2-2; 7 bases match TRBD2. As DNA, the CDR3 is TGTGCCAGCAGCTTAGGGGTGCGGGGGATGAACACCGGGGAGCTGTTTTTT. It encodes CASSLGVRGMNTGELFF.